This TCR beta chain was captured by sequencing in a study of CD8 T cells in ankylosing spondylitis. Study-level results: Peripheral blood samples showed relatively rare disease-linked clones, and these clones were CD8+.

From germline, CDR1 is SGDLS and CDR2 YYNGEE. The CDR3 is 16 residues long. After removal of 4 bases from V and 2 bases from J, the junction contained 6 bases not matched to a gene. This clonotype showed up many times. No antigen is known for it. MiXCR, applied by TCRdb to the 5' RACE reads, yields one record per CDR3 protein. The sample carries 150,000 to 200,000 distinct CDR3 sequences, around 10% recorded once. The sequencing sample was made of blood, either unsorted or a sorted T cell fraction (not recorded which). The V call is TRBV9, the J call TRBJ1-4; 9 bases are a match to TRBD1. This TCR was recovered from a male donor with ankylosing spondylitis or in good health (not recorded which). The CDR3 is CASSFTGGRTNEKLFF. CDR3 nucleotides: TGTGCCAGCAGCTTCACAGGGGGCAGGACTAATGAAAAACTGTTTTTT.